The next 14 T cell receptor beta chains were all read from a single sample in a study of OX40 agonist ivuxolimab in advanced cancers. To prepare the library, the immunoSEQ multiplex PCR assay was applied. TCRdb holds this immuneACCESS table with in-frame rearrangements only. Some clones are missing; in checked studies, unresolved V genes explain under half, and the rest has no known cause. Recorded for this sample are 30,000 to 40,000 clones; about 80% of them occurred a single time. The ten largest clones capture almost 10% of the sample. Sample: CD4+ or CD8+ T cells sorted from blood, taken in a trial of the OX40 agonist ivuxolimab. These TCRs come from an adult with an advanced solid tumor such as melanoma, head and neck, liver or kidney cancer.

The V and J genes are TRBV19 and TRBJ2-5; either TRBD1 or TRBD2 may fit D (5 bases each). The V gene lost 5 bases and the J gene lost 5 bases, with 15 bases spanning the gap. The CDR3 loop spans 14 amino acids. Germline CDR1 LNHDA, CDR2 SQIVND (reference sequence). CDR3 DNA: TGTGCCAGTAGTTCCGTGGGACCGCCTGAGACCCAGTACTTC. Translated, it gives CASSSVGPPETQYF. Full variable domain (rest looked up from reference TRBV19 and TRBJ2-5): DGGITQSPKYLFRKEGQNVTLSCEQNLNHDAMYWYRQDPGQGLRLIYYSQIVNDFQKGDIAEGYSVSREKKESFPLTVTSAQKNPTAFYLCASSSVGPPETQYFGPGTRLLVL.

This clone was seen a handful of times. V and J are TRBV11-2 and TRBJ2-7; D not resolved. Germline CDR1 reads SGHAT; CDR2 reads FQNNGV. The length of the CDR3 is 15 residues. Trimming took 5 bases from V and 0 from J, leaving 14 bases between them. The CDR3 is CASSLVTQSSYEQYF. CDR3 sequence (DNA): TGTGCCAGCAGCCTAGTGACCCAGAGCTCCTACGAGCAGTACTTC.

The V and J genes are TRBV6-6 and TRBJ2-7, with a possible D match to TRBD1 (6 bases). Trimming cost V 10 bases and J 2 bases, with 18 bases left between them. The length of the CDR3 is 14 residues. Germline assignment: CDR1 MNHNY and CDR2 SVGAGI (reference sequence). The CDR3: CATAPGQRPYEQYF. The CDR3 DNA is TGTGCCACCGCCCCTGGACAGAGGCCCTACGAGCAGTACTTC.

The chain employs TRBV27 and TRBJ2-7; TRBD2 matches at 8 bases. Germline V lookup: CDR1 MNHEY, CDR2 SMNVEV (reference sequence). The ends lost 7 bases at V and 2 bases at J; junction bases unmatched: 10. The CDR3 sequence is 15 residues long. The CDR3 bases are TGTGCCAGCACCCCGGTCGGGACTAGAGCCTACGAGCAGTACTTC. Translating gives CASTPVGTRAYEQYF.

CDR3 nucleotides: TGTGCCAGCAGTGAATTTGGGGGGCCGTCGAACACTGAAGCTTTCTTT. Protein product: CASSEFGGPSNTEAFF. The V call is TRBV6-1, the J call TRBJ1-1, with a weak D call TRBD1 (6 bases). This CDR3 comprises 16 residues. V lost 2 bases to trimming and J lost 1 base, with 14 bases between them. Germline V gene data show CDR1 as MNHNS and CDR2 as SASEGT.

V gene TRBV9 combines with J gene TRBJ1-2; D is perhaps TRBD1 (5 bases). V gave up 0 bases and J gave up 2 bases, with 11 bases separating them. CDR3 length equals 15 residues. CDR1 SGDLS and CDR2 YYNGEE come from the germline V gene. DNA for the CDR3: TGTGCCAGCAGCGTAGCCGGGGCAGGGAACTATGGCTACACCTTC. It specifies CASSVAGAGNYGYTF.

The rearrangement joins TRBV7-3 to TRBJ2-5; 9 nucleotides agree with TRBD1. Trimming took 0 bases from V and 6 from J; bases not matched to a gene: 2. The germline V gene encodes CDR1 SGHTA and CDR2 FQGTGA. There are 14 residues in the CDR3. The CDR3 DNA is TGTGCCAGCAGCTTAACGGACAGGGGAAAGACCCAGTACTTC. Protein sequence: CASSLTDRGKTQYF.

This chain joins TRBV6-5 and TRBJ1-6, with 7 bases lining up with TRBD1. Looked up from germline, CDR1 is MNHEY and CDR2 is SVGAGI. With V trimmed by 0 bases and J by 10 bases, 6 bases remained unmatched. This CDR3 has 15 amino acids. This CDR3 reads CASSYSRTGVSPLHF. CDR3 nucleotide sequence: TGTGCCAGCAGTTACTCGCGTACAGGGGTCTCACCCCTCCACTTT.

This chain links TRBV9 with TRBJ2-1; D possibly corresponds to TRBD1 (6 bases). This CDR3 has 19 amino acids. V was pared by 0 bases and J by 4 bases, with 23 bases between. CDR1 is SGDLS and CDR2 is YYNGEE in the germline V gene. In DNA form, the CDR3 reads TGTGCCAGCAGCGTAGACTCACCCGGGTGGGACAACGTTTACAATGAGCAGTTCTTC. It specifies CASSVDSPGWDNVYNEQFF.

The chain recombines TRBV5-5 with TRBJ2-7, with TRBD1 as a possible D gene (6 bases). The germline V gene has CDR1 SGHKS and CDR2 YYEKEE (reference sequence). The CDR3 is 16 amino acids. V was trimmed by 4 bases and J by 2 bases, leaving 19 bases between them. The CDR3 here is CASSLLGLEGAYEQYF. For the CDR3, the DNA is TGTGCCAGCAGCCTACTTGGGTTAGAGGGGGCCTACGAGCAGTACTTC.

For this clone: Other DNA sequences in the same sample also yield this CDR3. V gene TRBV7-9 combines with J gene TRBJ2-2; D may be TRBD2 (6 bases). V was clipped by 6 bases and J by 7 bases, with 15 bases between them. Germline CDR1 is SEHNR and CDR2 is FQNEAQ (reference sequence). CDR3 length: 14 amino acids. The CDR3, as DNA: TGTGCCAGCAGTTTCGGAGCGGGCAACGGGGAGCTGTTTTTT. Translated: CASSFGAGNGELFF.

The chain couples TRBV28 to TRBJ1-2; tentatively, D is TRBD1 (6 bases). V was pared by 6 bases and J by 4 bases, with 12 bases between. This CDR3 has 13 residues. The V gene's germline CDR1 is MDHEN and CDR2 SYDVKM. The CDR3 spells CASSPRQVYGYTF. The CDR3 region has the DNA TGTGCCAGCAGCCCCCGACAGGTCTATGGCTACACCTTC.

This chain links TRBV28 with TRBJ1-1; D remains ambiguous. The V gene's germline CDR1 is MDHEN and CDR2 SYDVKM. The CDR3 loop spans 15 amino acids. V dropped 7 bases and J dropped 1 base, with 16 bases sitting between them. The CDR3 sequence: CASTQRAVGNTEAFF. As DNA, the CDR3 is TGTGCCAGCACCCAAAGGGCAGTGGGGAACACTGAAGCTTTCTTT. The whole variable domain, remainder taken from reference TRBV28 and TRBJ1-1, is DVKVTQSSRYLVKRTGEKVFLECVQDMDHENMFWYRQDPGLGLRLIYFSYDVKMKEKGDIPEGYSVSREKKERFSLILESASTNQTSMYLCASTQRAVGNTEAFFGQGTRLTVV.

V usage is TRBV23-1 and J usage is TRBJ2-7; no clear D gene. TRBV23-1 is labeled an ORF, and its function is uncertain. The ends were cut back, 2 bases at V and 0 bases at J, with 2 bases in the middle. The CDR3 length is 12 residues. CDR3 sequence: CASSQTSYEQYF. CDR3 in DNA: TGCGCCAGCAGTCAAACCTCCTACGAGCAGTACTTC.